What follows are 29 T cell receptor beta chains derived from one specimen sequenced in a study of response to subunit inactivated influenza vaccine. TCRdb processed the RT-PCR reads anew with MiXCR; each CDR3 protein has one entry. The table includes approximately 500,000 distinct CDR3 sequences, around 13% detected once. The sample here was PBMCs from blood, taken approximately 13 days after vaccination. These receptor sequences come from a man over 45 who received an inactivated influenza vaccine.

The chain has TRBV27 and TRBJ1-2; TRBD1 agrees at 9 bases. The J segment lost 4 bases and the V segment lost 8 bases, leaving 11 bases of the junction unmatched. Germline CDR1 reads MNHEY; CDR2 reads SMNVEV (reference sequence). This CDR3 has 15 residues. The DNA of the CDR3 is TGTGCCAGCCAACCTTCGACAGGGGGGAGCTATGGCTACACCTTC. This encodes CASQPSTGGSYGYTF.

The CDR3 loop is CASSLTRSEETQYF. The CDR3 region has the DNA TGCGCCAGCAGCTTGACACGGTCAGAAGAGACCCAGTACTTC. The chain joins TRBV5-1 to TRBJ2-5; no definite D call. Germline V gene data show CDR1 as SGHRS and CDR2 as YFSETQ. CDR3 size: 14 residues. V lost 1 base and J lost 3, with 10 bases in between.

The V gene is TRBV9, the J gene TRBJ2-2; the D gene is possibly TRBD2 (6 bases). With 1 base removed from V and 4 bases from J, the gap between germline ends came to 14 bases. This CDR3 has 16 amino acids. Germline assignment: CDR1 SGDLS and CDR2 YYNGEE. CDR3 DNA sequence: TGTGCCAGCAGCGTAAACTGGCACGGGGGCACCGGGGAGCTGTTTTTT. The encoded protein is CASSVNWHGGTGELFF. Full variable domain (missing parts from reference TRBV9 and TRBJ2-2): DSGVTQTPKHLITATGQRVTLRCSPRSGDLSVYWYQQSLDQGLQFLIQYYNGEERAKGNILERFSAQQFPDLHSELNLSSLELGDSALYFCASSVNWHGGTGELFFGEGSRLTVL.

The chain recombines TRBV5-1 with TRBJ2-7, with 8 bases that match TRBD1. The V segment lost 7 bases and the J segment 0 bases; nucleotides outside the gene matches: 9. CDR1 is SGHRS and CDR2 is YFSETQ in the germline V gene. This CDR3 region has 15 residues. The CDR3 sequence: CASFDPDRASYEQYF. The CDR3 nucleotides are TGCGCCAGCTTCGACCCGGACAGGGCCTCCTACGAGCAGTACTTC.

The chain uses TRBV7-6 and TRBJ1-3; no definite D call. The CDR3 runs to 15 residues. Trimming cost V 1 base and J 2 bases, with 9 bases left between them. CDR1 is SGHVS and CDR2 is FNYEAQ in the germline V gene. The CDR3 here is CASSLEGIPGNTIYF. CDR3 bases: TGTGCCAGCAGCTTAGAGGGAATCCCTGGAAACACCATATATTTT.

Only a few counts were recorded for this clonotype. The chain joins TRBV6-6 to TRBJ1-2; maybe TRBD1 (5 bases). The CDR3 loop spans 12 amino acids. The germline V gene has CDR1 MNHNY and CDR2 SVGAGI (reference sequence). The ends were cut back, 8 bases at V and 4 bases at J, with 11 bases in the middle. In DNA, the CDR3 is TGTGCCAGCGCAGGGACGCCCTATGGCTACACCTTC. Translated: CASAGTPYGYTF.

The CDR3 region has the DNA TGCGCCAGCAGCCGTTTTTCAAGCGGGATGGAGGAGCAGTACTTC. Its translation is CASSRFSSGMEEQYF. V gene TRBV5-1 combines with J gene TRBJ2-7; 7 bases align to TRBD2. The CDR3 length is 15 residues. CDR1 is SGHRS, CDR2 YFSETQ, per germline. With 4 bases clipped from V and 7 bases from J, the junction kept 14 bases outside the gene matches.

The rearrangement joins TRBV21-1 to TRBJ1-1; the table gives TRBD1 as D, unverified against the DNA. TRBV21-1 is noted as a pseudogene. This CDR3 comprises 17 residues. CDR3 residues: CASSTAIAGFGNTEAFF. For the CDR3, the DNA is TGTGCCAGCAGCACCGCAATCGCAGGGTTTGGGAACACTGAAGCTTTCTTT.

The rearrangement joins TRBV3-1 to TRBJ2-7; D uncertain. The CDR3 extends over 13 amino acids. CDR1 and CDR2 (germline): LGHDT, YNNKEL (reference sequence). Trimming removed 7 bases from V and 4 bases from J, with 14 bases in between. CDR3 region: CASTAWGSYEQYF. CDR3 sequence (DNA): TGTGCCAGCACGGCTTGGGGTTCGTACGAGCAGTACTTC.

Concerning this clonotype itself: At one boundary the junction diverges from the germline segment, which might be a read error. The chain is built from TRBV10-3 and TRBJ2-7, with D possibly called TRBD1 or TRBD2 (5 bases each). The CDR3 is 13 amino acids. Germline V gives CDR1 ENHRY, CDR2 SYGVKD. CDR3 bases: TGTGCCATCAGTAGGGACGGTGTCTACGACCAGTACTTC. Translation: CAISRDGVYDQYF.

This clonotype was seen only a few times. The chain combines TRBV20-1 with TRBJ2-1, with D maybe TRBD1 (5 bases). The germline V gene encodes CDR1 DFQATT and CDR2 SNEGSKA (reference sequence). The CDR3 covers 19 residues. The germline V and J ends were trimmed by 0 bases and 8 bases, with 29 bases remaining between them. CDR3 sequence: CSARDHLGTDRIRVDEQFF. The CDR3 nucleotides read TGCAGTGCTAGAGATCATCTCGGCACTGACAGAATTAGGGTCGATGAGCAGTTCTTC.

In this sample, this clonotype turned up many times. The chain couples TRBV29-1 to TRBJ2-3, with D possibly being TRBD1 (6 bases). The length of the CDR3 is 16 residues. From germline, CDR1 is SQVTM and CDR2 ANQGSEA. The ends were cut back, 3 bases at V and 0 bases at J, with 16 bases in the middle. CDR3 sequence: CSVEFGGRVSTDTQYF. CDR3 DNA: TGCAGCGTTGAGTTTGGGGGCAGGGTCAGCACAGATACGCAGTATTTT.

This clonotype appeared a few times. The chain couples TRBV12-3 or TRBV12-4 to TRBJ2-3, with 11 bases lining up with TRBD1. The CDR3 sequence is 17 residues long. With V trimmed by 2 bases and J by 4 bases, 8 bases remained unmatched. CDR3 in DNA: TGTGCCAGCAGTTTATGGGACAGGGGGACTGGGGCAGATACGCAGTATTTT. As protein: CASSLWDRGTGADTQYF.

This clonotype has just a few counts. The chain carries TRBV30 and TRBJ2-1, with 9 bases that match TRBD2. CDR3 length equals 15 residues. CDR1 is GTSNPN, CDR2 SVGIG, per germline (reference sequence). V lost 3 bases to trimming and J lost 7 bases; unmatched junction nucleotides: 10. The CDR3 spells CAWRPTREGRNEQFF. The CDR3 DNA reads TGTGCCTGGAGACCGACGCGGGAGGGCCGGAATGAGCAGTTCTTC.

The chain carries TRBV6-2 or TRBV6-3 and TRBJ2-3; D perhaps matches TRBD2 (6 bases). This CDR3 has 18 residues. Germline values: CDR1 MNHEY, CDR2 SVGEGT. The ends were cut back, 0 bases at V and 1 base at J, with 17 bases in the middle. CDR3 residues: CASSYSLYLAERTDTQYF. The CDR3 nucleotides are TGTGCCAGCAGTTACTCCTTATACTTAGCGGAACGCACAGATACGCAGTATTTT.

This clonotype was observed a few times. The rearrangement joins TRBV27 to TRBJ2-3; 8 bases line up with TRBD2. The CDR3 is made up of 17 amino acids. Unmatched junction bases numbered 7, after V lost 2 bases and J lost 0 bases. Germline CDR1 reads MNHEY; CDR2 reads SMNVEV (reference sequence). CDR3 DNA: TGTGCCAGCAGTTTACGCCAGGCTAGCGGGAGCACAGATACGCAGTATTTT. It specifies CASSLRQASGSTDTQYF.

This chain uses TRBV28 with TRBJ2-1; 11 bases are a match to TRBD1. V lost 3 bases to trimming and J lost 4 bases; unmatched junction nucleotides: 20. The CDR3 loop spans 21 amino acids. Germline V gives CDR1 MDHEN, CDR2 SYDVKM. The CDR3 nucleotides read TGTGCCAGCAGTTTGTCCCTGCGTGGACAGGGGGCGCTCCCAATATACAATGAGCAGTTCTTC. Translation: CASSLSLRGQGALPIYNEQFF.

The sample holds a few counts of this clonotype. The V gene is TRBV5-6, the J gene TRBJ2-3; 8 nucleotides align to TRBD1. The CDR3 has 16 amino acids. Germline loops: CDR1 SGHDT, CDR2 YYEEEE. V lost 4 bases and J lost 7; bases outside the gene matches: 14. CDR3 in amino acids: CASSIGTGSVTHTQYF. The CDR3 region has the DNA TGTGCCAGCAGCATCGGGACAGGCAGTGTAACACATACGCAGTATTTT. Full variable domain (missing parts from reference TRBV5-6 and TRBJ2-3): DAGVTQSPTHLIKTRGQQVTLRCSPKSGHDTVSWYQQALGQGPQFIFQYYEEEERQRGNFPDRFSGHQFPNYSSELNVNALLLGDSALYLCASSIGTGSVTHTQYFGPGTRLTVL.

This clonotype turned up a few times. V is TRBV28 and J is TRBJ2-3; possible D gene TRBD2, 5 bases. This CDR3 spans 15 amino acids. Trimming cost V 7 bases and J 1 base, with 15 bases left between them. In germline, CDR1 is MDHEN, CDR2 SYDVKM. The CDR3 is CASISWGDGTDTQYF. The DNA of the CDR3 is TGTGCCAGCATTTCATGGGGAGATGGCACAGATACGCAGTATTTT.

This clonotype was detected a few times. The chain recombines TRBV12-3 or TRBV12-4 with TRBJ2-7; 8 nucleotides agree with TRBD1. After removal of 6 bases from V and 3 bases from J, the junction contained 4 bases not matched to a gene. The CDR3 consists of 13 residues. Here the CDR3 DNA reads TGTGCCAGCAGCTCACAGGGGGACTACGAGCAGTACTTC. Protein product: CASSSQGDYEQYF.

This clonotype was seen a few times. V and J are TRBV27 and TRBJ1-5; a possible D gene is TRBD1 (5 bases). V was trimmed by 6 bases and J by 5 bases, leaving 11 bases between them. Germline CDR1 is MNHEY and CDR2 is SMNVEV (reference sequence). The CDR3 totals 13 residues. Written as DNA, the CDR3 is TGTGCCAGCAGACCAGACAGATATCAGCCCCAGCATTTT. It yields the protein CASRPDRYQPQHF.

This chain links TRBV11-2 with TRBJ2-7; D uncertain. Trimming removed 0 bases at V and 0 bases at J, with 9 bases between. Germline lookup yields CDR1 SGHAT and CDR2 FQNNGV. CDR3 length: 15 residues. CDR3 loop: CASSLEAAPSYEQYF. The CDR3 coding sequence is TGTGCCAGCAGCTTAGAGGCAGCCCCCTCCTACGAGCAGTACTTC. Looking up the rest from reference TRBV11-2 and TRBJ2-7 gives the full variable domain: EAGVAQSPRYKIIEKRQSVAFWCNPISGHATLYWYQQILGQGPKLLIQFQNNGVVDDSQLPKDRFSAERLKGVDSTLKIQPAKLEDSAVYLCASSLEAAPSYEQYFGPGTRLTVT.

The chain employs TRBV20-1 and TRBJ2-1, with 8 positions matching TRBD2. CDR3 size: 21 residues. CDR1 and CDR2 from the germline V gene are DFQATT and SNEGSKA (reference sequence). Trimming cost V 1 base and J 2 bases; bases outside gene matches: 22. In DNA, the CDR3 is TGCAGTGCTAGAGGGGGTATTAGCGGCCCCGCGGGGGGCGCGGCCTACAATGAGCAGTTCTTC. As protein: CSARGGISGPAGGAAYNEQFF.

The chain couples TRBV28 to TRBJ1-1, with D possibly TRBD1 on 6 matching bases. Germline V gene data show CDR1 as MDHEN and CDR2 as SYDVKM. This CDR3 is built from 19 residues. The V end lost 6 bases, the J end lost 0 bases, and 26 bases lay between the germline ends. CDR3 loop: CASSLKLARTAHLNTEAFF. CDR3 DNA sequence: TGTGCCAGCAGCCTAAAGCTTGCACGGACAGCTCATTTGAACACTGAAGCTTTCTTT.

The table lists this clonotype with a few counts. The gene calls are TRBV7-8 and TRBJ2-5; D is perhaps TRBD2 (5 bases). V dropped 5 bases and J dropped 2 bases, with 12 bases sitting between them. Germline loops: CDR1 SGHVS, CDR2 FQNEAQ. The CDR3 has 14 amino acids. CDR3 sequence: CASSRRAPQETQYF. The CDR3 coding sequence is TGTGCCAGCAGCCGGCGGGCTCCTCAAGAGACCCAGTACTTC.

The chain recombines TRBV12-3 or TRBV12-4 with TRBJ1-2; the D is unclear. The ends were cut back, 4 bases at V and 5 bases at J, with 17 bases in the middle. The CDR3 is made up of 15 amino acids. The CDR3, as DNA: TGTGCCAGCAGTTCCTCGGCAGATTTCTTTTATGGCTACACCTTC. It yields the protein CASSSSADFFYGYTF.

This clonotype was recorded a few times. The CDR3 DNA reads TGTGCCAGCAGCTTTCTATCGGGAGACGAGGAGACCCAGTACTTC. It codes for CASSFLSGDEETQYF. The gene calls are TRBV7-9 and TRBJ2-5, with D possibly TRBD2 on 6 matching bases. CDR3 size: 15 residues. V lost 3 bases, J lost 5 bases, and 16 bases lay in between. From germline, CDR1 is SEHNR and CDR2 FQNEAQ (reference sequence). The full variable domain, its missing parts supplied by reference TRBV7-9 and TRBJ2-5, is DTGVSQNPRHKITKRGQNVTFRCDPISEHNRLYWYRQTLGQGPEFLTYFQNEAQLEKSRLLSDRFSAERPKGSFSTLEIQRTEQGDSAMYLCASSFLSGDEETQYFGPGTRLLVL.

At least ten counts were recorded for this clonotype. The chain couples TRBV9 to TRBJ2-7, with a tentative D call TRBD2 (6 bases). The V end lost 4 bases, the J end lost 1 base, and 12 bases lay between the germline ends. There are 14 residues in the CDR3. Germline V gives CDR1 SGDLS, CDR2 YYNGEE. In nucleotides, the CDR3 is TGTGCCAGCAGCCCCGGGACTGAATCCTACGAGCAGTACTTC. Protein product: CASSPGTESYEQYF. The full variable domain, its missing parts supplied by reference TRBV9 and TRBJ2-7, is DSGVTQTPKHLITATGQRVTLRCSPRSGDLSVYWYQQSLDQGLQFLIQYYNGEERAKGNILERFSAQQFPDLHSELNLSSLELGDSALYFCASSPGTESYEQYFGPGTRLTVT.

The chain recombines TRBV11-1 with TRBJ1-1; TRBD1 matches 7 bases. This CDR3 is 13 amino acids long. CDR1 is SGHAT, CDR2 FQDESV, per germline (reference sequence). The trim removed 5 bases at V and 4 bases at J, leaving 4 bases unmatched. The CDR3 protein is CASSRTGATEAFF. The DNA of the CDR3 is TGTGCCAGCAGCCGAACAGGGGCCACTGAAGCTTTCTTT.